This T cell receptor (beta chain) was observed in a study of CD8 T cells in Susac syndrome. Turning to the study itself: Within the sequenced Susac syndrome patient group, over 5 exhibited active disease and roughly 8 were in remission. When blood was drawn, patients with Susac syndrome were on intravenous immunoglobulin alone, on corticosteroids, or therapy-naive.

After removal of 4 bases from V and 3 bases from J, the junction contained 6 bases not matched to a gene. The CDR3 covers 16 residues. In germline, CDR1 is MNHEY, CDR2 SVGEGT. Blood CD8+ and CD4+ T cells underwent high-throughput TCR beta sequencing. Negative isolation was applied to CD8+ and CD4+ T cells, and FACS enrichment was applied to TEMRA cells. The sample holds one count of this clonotype. RNA was extracted with the RNeasy kit, and a quantity of roughly 0.5 to 1 ug was reverse transcribed using random hexamers. TCRdb re-derived calls from the immunoSEQ multiplex PCR reads in MiXCR, one entry per CDR3 protein. The data show around 79,000 distinct CDR3 sequences, approximately 93% seen once.

The specimen sequenced was CD8+ T cells from PBMCs. The genes are TRBV6-2 or TRBV6-3 and TRBJ2-1, with 10 positions matching TRBD2. The sequence was obtained from a human donor with Susac syndrome. The CDR3 nucleotides are TGTGCCAGCAGTTTCTCTAGGACTAGCGGCTACAATGAGCAGTTCTTC. Its protein is CASSFSRTSGYNEQFF.